Below are 30 T cell receptor beta chains sequenced from a single sample in a study of T cell clonotyping in hematopoietic cell transplantation. The repertoire was sequenced with immunoSEQ multiplex PCR; TCRdb's copy has only in-frame clones and lacks some. The table includes about 44,000 clones, 94% detected once. The sequencing input was peripheral blood mononuclear cells. The receptors stem from a woman aged 50 to 65 in good health. Some clones in this sample may be carry-over from other donors' samples.

The rearrangement uses TRBV4-3 and TRBJ1-1, with TRBD1 matching over 7 bases. V shed 3 bases and J 5 bases; nucleotides not matched to a gene: 12. In germline, CDR1 is LGHNA, CDR2 YSLEER. The CDR3 spans 16 residues. CDR3 nucleotides: TGCGCCAGCAGCCAGCACTCAGGGGGGATGGAAACTGAAGCTTTCTTT. Amino acid sequence: CASSQHSGGMETEAFF.

The chain recombines TRBV6-5 with TRBJ2-3; D is unclear. This CDR3 is built from 13 residues. V shed 2 bases and J shed 7 bases, with 10 bases lying between them. Germline V lookup: CDR1 MNHEY, CDR2 SVGAGI. The CDR3 coding sequence is TGTGCCAGCAGTTACCCGCACGGAAATACGCAGTATTTT. It codes for CASSYPHGNTQYF.

This clone has only one observation. The V gene is TRBV25-1, the J gene TRBJ1-5; D is unclear. V lost 4 bases to trimming and J lost 3 bases, with 19 bases between them. Germline V gives CDR1 MGHDK, CDR2 SYGVNS. The CDR3 spans 17 residues. The CDR3 spells CASSGTSSGRDNQPQHF. CDR3 sequence (DNA): TGTGCCAGCAGTGGGACCAGCTCCGGGCGGGACAATCAGCCCCAGCATTTT.

The chain links TRBV6-1 to TRBJ1-3; 8 bases match TRBD1. The CDR3 runs 17 residues. Looked up from germline, CDR1 is MNHNS and CDR2 is SASEGT. Losses at the gene ends were 1 base for V and 0 bases for J; bases not matched to a gene: 5. DNA for the CDR3: TGTGCCAGCAGTGAAGGTACAGGGGGATTCTCTGGAAACACCATATATTTT. It is translated as CASSEGTGGFSGNTIYF.

The chain joins TRBV11-2 to TRBJ1-1; no clear D gene. This CDR3 comprises 11 residues. Trimming left V 10 bases short and J 7 bases short, with 13 bases between. CDR1 is SGHAT, CDR2 FQNNGV, per germline. This chain's CDR3 is CATTWASEAFF. In nucleotides, the CDR3 is TGTGCCACCACTTGGGCAAGTGAAGCTTTCTTT. Full variable domain (remainder filled in from reference TRBV11-2 and TRBJ1-1): EAGVAQSPRYKIIEKRQSVAFWCNPISGHATLYWYQQILGQGPKLLIQFQNNGVVDDSQLPKDRFSAERLKGVDSTLKIQPAKLEDSAVYLCATTWASEAFFGQGTRLTVV.

The count of this clone is one. The J gene is TRBJ2-5, the V gene TRBV9, with a tentative D call TRBD2 (5 bases). This CDR3 has 15 residues. V was pared by 0 bases and J by 3 bases, with 12 bases between. CDR1 is SGDLS, CDR2 YYNGEE, per germline. The CDR3 region is CASSVGLEREETQYF. As DNA, the CDR3 is TGTGCCAGCAGCGTAGGTTTAGAGAGGGAAGAGACCCAGTACTTC.

The rearrangement links TRBV14 to TRBJ1-2, with TRBD1 matching over 8 bases. V shed 5 bases, J shed 7 bases, and the junction held 12 bases outside the gene matches. The CDR3 contains 15 residues. Germline CDR1 and CDR2: SGHDN and FVKESK. The CDR3 sequence: CASSAQGARSVGYTF. The CDR3 DNA follows: TGTGCCAGCAGCGCCCAGGGGGCGAGGTCTGTTGGCTACACCTTC. The full variable domain, rest sourced from reference TRBV14 and TRBJ1-2, is EAGVTQFPSHSVIEKGQTVTLRCDPISGHDNLYWYRRVMGKEIKFLLHFVKESKQDESGMPNNRFLAERTGGTYSTLKVQPAELEDSGVYFCASSAQGARSVGYTFGSGTRLTVV.

The V call is TRBV6-1, the J call TRBJ2-5; D unclear. The germline V gene encodes CDR1 MNHNS and CDR2 SASEGT. V lost 2 bases and J 0 bases, leaving 7 bases between the germline ends. CDR3 length equals 14 residues. The CDR3: CASSETAYQETQYF. DNA of the CDR3: TGTGCCAGCAGTGAAACGGCGTACCAAGAGACCCAGTACTTC.

This chain's CDR3 is CASSQNSNYGYTF. CDR3 nucleotide sequence: TGTGCCAGCAGCCAAAACAGTAACTATGGCTACACCTTC. V is TRBV16 and J is TRBJ1-2; unclear D gene. CDR3 length equals 13 residues. Germline assignment: CDR1 KGHSY and CDR2 FQNENV. The V and J ends lost 2 bases and 1 base respectively, with 5 bases between them.

The CDR3, as DNA: TGTGCTAGTGGTCCCGGACAGGGCGGGAATGAGCAGTTCTTC. Protein: CASGPGQGGNEQFF. The J gene is TRBJ2-1, the V gene TRBV12-5; 8 nucleotides align to TRBD1. Germline CDR1 LGHNT, CDR2 FRNRAP. This CDR3 is built from 14 residues. V was pared by 5 bases and J by 7 bases, with 7 bases of the junction left unmatched.

The CDR3 loop reads CASRGDREVREQYF. The CDR3 DNA is TGTGCCAGCAGGGGGGACAGGGAAGTGAGGGAGCAGTACTTC. The gene calls are TRBV6-1 and TRBJ2-7; 9 bases map to TRBD1. With 6 bases clipped from V and 7 bases from J, the junction kept 10 bases outside the gene matches. The length of the CDR3 is 14 residues. Germline-derived CDR1 and CDR2 are MNHNS and SASEGT.

The chain has TRBV7-2 and TRBJ1-6, with 9 bases matching TRBD1. Trimming took 5 bases from V and 9 from J; bases not matched to a gene: 8. The CDR3 extends over 15 amino acids. Germline values: CDR1 SGHTA, CDR2 FQGNSA. The CDR3 loop reads CASSTGQGLGSPLHF. CDR3 sequence (DNA): TGTGCCAGCAGCACAGGACAGGGGCTAGGTTCACCCCTCCACTTT.

The V gene is TRBV28, the J gene TRBJ1-1; 8 bases agree with TRBD1. CDR1 and CDR2 (germline): MDHEN, SYDVKM. The ends lost 3 bases at V and 10 bases at J; junction bases unmatched: 7. This CDR3 is 13 amino acids long. The CDR3 DNA follows: TGTGCCAGCAGTTTGCAGGGGGCACGGGGAGCTTTCTTT. This encodes CASSLQGARGAFF.

The V gene is TRBV19, the J gene TRBJ1-6, with 10 bases that match TRBD1. This CDR3 has 19 residues. Trimming took 5 bases from V and 7 from J; bases not matched to a gene: 17. The germline CDR1 and CDR2 sequences are LNHDA and SQIVND (reference sequence). The CDR3 DNA follows: TGTGCCAGTAGTCGACAGGGGGCGCGTCCTTTTATAGAAAATTCACCCCTCCACTTT. The encoded protein is CASSRQGARPFIENSPLHF.

This rearrangement joins TRBV11-2 to TRBJ1-2, with D possibly being TRBD1 (6 bases). This CDR3 spans 14 amino acids. Germline V CDR1 and CDR2: SGHAT, FQNNGV. V was cut by 0 bases and J by 7 bases, with 12 bases left in between. Here the CDR3 reads CASSLDQGGGGYTF. DNA of the CDR3: TGTGCCAGCAGCTTAGATCAAGGGGGAGGTGGCTACACCTTC.

This chain connects TRBV7-6 to TRBJ1-2, with 12 bases lining up with TRBD1. This CDR3 contains 19 residues. CDR1 and CDR2 from the germline V gene are SGHVS and FNYEAQ. Trimming removed 1 base from V and 3 bases from J; junction bases left unmatched: 12. The DNA of the CDR3 is TGTGCCAGCAGCTTAGAGGCGAGTGGGGACAGGGGGCTTGACTATGGCTACACCTTC. Translation gives CASSLEASGDRGLDYGYTF.

V and J are TRBV28 and TRBJ2-3; D is perhaps TRBD2 (5 bases). Germline V gene sequence: CDR1 MDHEN, CDR2 SYDVKM. Trimming removed 3 bases from V and 7 bases from J, with 14 bases in between. The CDR3 sequence is 14 residues long. The CDR3 DNA reads TGTGCCAGCAGTTTCGGACTCGGCGGGCATACGCAGTATTTT. It translates to CASSFGLGGHTQYF.

The chain has TRBV15 and TRBJ2-1, with 10 nucleotides matching TRBD1. The CDR3 is 17 amino acids. After removal of 10 bases from V and 2 bases from J, the junction contained 14 bases not matched to a gene. Germline CDR1 is LNHNV and CDR2 is YYDKDF (reference sequence). The DNA of the CDR3 is TGTGCCATCGGGGAAACGGGACAGGGGAAAACCTACAATGAGCAGTTCTTC. This translates into CAIGETGQGKTYNEQFF.

The rearrangement uses TRBV2 and TRBJ2-1, with D maybe TRBD1 (6 bases). CDR1 is SNHLY and CDR2 is FYNNEI in the germline V gene. The CDR3 runs to 14 residues. V was clipped by 5 bases and J by 6 bases, with 14 bases between them. CDR3 protein: CASSLDSTFNEQFF. CDR3 nucleotide sequence: TGTGCCAGCAGTTTGGACAGTACATTCAATGAGCAGTTCTTC.

The chain is built from TRBV29-1 and TRBJ1-4; the D is unclear. Germline CDR1 reads SQVTM; CDR2 reads ANQGSEA. This CDR3 is built from 14 residues. Trimming pared 5 bases from V and 0 bases from J, leaving 10 bases between. CDR3 protein: CSVQPDATNEKLFF. The CDR3 DNA is TGCAGCGTTCAACCCGACGCAACTAATGAAAAACTGTTTTTT.

The genes are TRBV13 and TRBJ2-3; D gene unclear. Trimming stripped 4 bases from V and 1 base from J, with 9 bases between. The CDR3 loop spans 14 amino acids. CDR1 and CDR2 (germline): PRHDT, FYEKMQ (reference sequence). The CDR3 here is CASSSSIRTDTQYF. DNA for the CDR3: TGTGCCAGCAGCTCCTCCATCCGCACAGATACGCAGTATTTT.

The genes are TRBV28 and TRBJ2-7; 8 bases fit TRBD1. The ends lost 5 bases at V and 4 bases at J; junction bases unmatched: 7. Germline lookup yields CDR1 MDHEN and CDR2 SYDVKM. The CDR3 sequence is 14 residues long. DNA of the CDR3: TGTGCCAGCAGTACGGGGGACAGGATTTACGAGCAGTACTTC. Its protein is CASSTGDRIYEQYF.

The V call is TRBV23-1, the J call TRBJ1-5; D may be TRBD1 (5 bases). TRBV23-1 is identified as an open reading frame with a role that is uncertain. V dropped 5 bases and J dropped 5 bases, with 16 bases sitting between them. The CDR3 is 15 residues long. CDR3 coding DNA: TGCGCCAGCAGTATAACAGGTGGAGTGGATCAGCCCCAGCATTTT. The encoded protein is CASSITGGVDQPQHF.

The CDR3, as DNA: TGTGCCAGCAGCCCTGAACGGGGCTACGAGCAGTACTTC. Amino acid sequence: CASSPERGYEQYF. The chain combines TRBV7-2 with TRBJ2-7, with D possibly matching TRBD2 (5 bases). Trimming cost V 5 bases and J 3 bases, with 11 bases left between them. Germline CDR1 reads SGHTA; CDR2 reads FQGNSA. CDR3 length: 13 amino acids.

V gene TRBV5-6 combines with J gene TRBJ1-2; D unclear. The ends were cut back, 0 bases at V and 8 bases at J, with 11 bases in the middle. The CDR3 contains 13 residues. In germline, CDR1 is SGHDT, CDR2 YYEEEE. The CDR3 is CASSLGPAWGYTF. Here the CDR3 DNA reads TGTGCCAGCAGCTTGGGCCCGGCCTGGGGCTACACCTTC.

This chain uses TRBV15 with TRBJ2-5; D might be TRBD1 or TRBD2, each matching 5 bases. There are 15 residues in the CDR3. CDR1 and CDR2 (germline): LNHNV, YYDKDF (reference sequence). Between the trimmed V and J ends, which lost 0 bases and 2 bases, there was a span of 10 bases. The CDR3 DNA reads TGTGCCACCAGCAGAGATCTTGAGGGGCAAGAGACCCAGTACTTC. This codes for CATSRDLEGQETQYF.

This clone was found once. The rearrangement uses TRBV7-2 and TRBJ1-1; a possible D gene is TRBD1 (5 bases). V was cut by 2 bases and J by 3 bases, with 13 bases left in between. The CDR3 covers 15 residues. Looked up from germline, CDR1 is SGHTA and CDR2 is FQGNSA. The CDR3 is CASSLMSGGDTEAFF. In DNA form, the CDR3 reads TGTGCCAGCAGCTTAATGAGTGGGGGGGACACTGAAGCTTTCTTT.

This clone turned up a few times. V is TRBV9 and J is TRBJ1-1, with D unresolved. The CDR3 has 15 residues. Germline CDR1 SGDLS, CDR2 YYNGEE. The germline V and J ends were trimmed by 0 bases and 0 bases, with 9 bases remaining between them. The CDR3 here is CASSVAGGMNTEAFF. For the CDR3, the DNA is TGTGCCAGCAGCGTAGCGGGTGGAATGAACACTGAAGCTTTCTTT.

The chain joins TRBV27 to TRBJ2-7; 7 nucleotides agree with TRBD1. CDR3 length equals 16 residues. V shed 0 bases and J 2 bases; nucleotides not matched to a gene: 7. CDR1 is MNHEY and CDR2 is SMNVEV in the germline V gene (reference sequence). In nucleotides, the CDR3 is TGTGCCAGCAGTTTATCTGGACAGGTTCGCGCCTACGAGCAGTACTTC. Its translation is CASSLSGQVRAYEQYF.

This clone was picked up one time. The gene calls are TRBV28 and TRBJ2-7; 9 bases fit TRBD1. The CDR3 totals 14 residues. The V gene end was trimmed by 6 bases and the J gene end by 3 bases; junction bases not matched to a gene: 6. Germline assignment: CDR1 MDHEN and CDR2 SYDVKM. For the CDR3, the DNA is TGTGCCAGCAGACCGACAGGGGGGGGCTACGAGCAGTACTTC. It is translated as CASRPTGGGYEQYF.